The clone carrying this T cell receptor beta chain showed up just once. The sample is drawn from a study of blood T cell repertoires in COVID-19. For the study at large: Sites across the United States, Italy and Spain contributed samples from acute and convalescent COVID-19. Sample material is recorded as cDNA or gDNA derived from T cells, B-cell-depleted T cells, or PBMCs.

V lost 0 bases, J lost 11 bases, and 13 bases lay in between. From germline, CDR1 is GTSNPN and CDR2 SVGIG (reference sequence). This CDR3 spans 12 amino acids. Original handling: Amplifying reference gene primers gave estimates of nucleated cell counts. Repertoires were generated with immunoSEQ multiplex PCR, while TCRdb's copy carries only in-frame clones and drops some. The V and J calls and clone size come from that table; D and trimming were worked out from the DNA. Of 300,000 or so clones detected, about 88% appear once; the ten largest clones hold 1.3%. This sequence originates from a man in his 70s with acute or convalescent COVID-19. The chain uses TRBV30 and TRBJ1-1; D ambiguous. Sequenced input: peripheral blood. The CDR3 region has the DNA TGTGCCTGGAGTGTGGGAGTATCTTTGGCTTTCTTT. Translating gives CAWSVGVSLAFF.